This TCR beta chain was captured by sequencing in a study of shared clonotypes between healthy human individuals. As for this clone: Its antigen is unidentified.

An approximately 180 ng quantity of DNA, 30,000 to 35,000 T cell genomes, went into the sorted-subset replicate PCRs. Only in-frame clones appear in the TCRdb table, and some are missing; sequencing was by immunoSEQ multiplex PCR. The sample shows more than 2 million clones, 93% of them seen only once. CD45RO-negative cells were positively selected for CCR7, leaving out terminally differentiated effector memory CD45RA+ cells. None of the donors, who were healthy HIV-negative adults, had recently had acute infections or vaccinations. Whole-study findings and limits: Naive CD4 clonotypes were shared across several donors at roughly 5%. The small donor group covered limited genetic and exposure diversity.

The CDR3 is 14 residues long. Germline V CDR1 and CDR2: LGHNT, FRNRAP. With V trimmed by 2 bases and J by 6 bases, 3 bases remained unmatched. The chain joins TRBV12-5 to TRBJ2-3, with 9 bases identical to TRBD2. Sequencing input: naive CD8+ T cells from PBMCs. The receptor's source is a man younger than 30 in good health. Some clones in this sample may be carry-over from other donors' samples. The CDR3 loop reads CASGLSLAGDTQYF. In DNA, the CDR3 is TGTGCTAGTGGTTTGTCCCTAGCGGGGGATACGCAGTATTTT.